Listed below are T cell receptor beta chains from one sample, sequenced in a study of identical twins. Each CDR3 protein gets one entry after TCRdb re-called the 5' RACE reads with MiXCR. The sample lists some 320,000 distinct CDR3 sequences, about 12% occurring once. The same specimen was also included in a second study, on yellow fever vaccine responses in identical twins.

Sequencing used CD8+ T cells sorted from blood. These receptors all come from a woman aged 18-35 years in good health. Both conserved end residues are part of each CDR3. A D gene is named only where the DNA matches it firmly. Clone size, where shown, is once, few, many, or a class for clones that have expanded.

J gene | CDR3 length | clone size | D gene | V gene | CDR3 DNA | CDR3 protein
TRBJ2-3 | 14 | . | TRBD2 | TRBV28 | TGTGCCAGCAGTACCGGGACTAGCGGAGATACGCAGTATTTT | CASSTGTSGDTQYF
TRBJ2-6 | 15 | many | . | TRBV12-3/TRBV12-4 | TGTGCCAGCAGTGTCCAGGGTTACGGGGCCAACGTCCTGACTTTC | CASSVQGYGANVLTF
TRBJ2-1 | 15 | many | TRBD2 | TRBV14 | TGTGCCAGCAGCCTGGGACTAGCGGGAGTAAGAGAGCAGTTCTTC | CASSLGLAGVREQFF
TRBJ2-1 | 18 | . | . | TRBV20-1 | TGCAGTGCTAGAGATCAATTATGGGGCTCACGGGGAACCAATGAGCAGTTCTTC | CSARDQLWGSRGTNEQFF
TRBJ2-3 | 17 | few | TRBD2 | TRBV29-1 | TGCAGCGTTGAAGTTAGGGCTAGCGGGCCTCGCACAGATACGCAGTATTTT | CSVEVRASGPRTDTQYF
TRBJ2-2 | 13 | few | . | TRBV24-1 | TGTGCCACCAGTGATCAGGGCGGCGGGGAGCTGTTTTTT | CATSDQGGGELFF
TRBJ1-6 | 15 | few | . | TRBV23-1 | TGCGCCAGCACACCAGGGAGCTCCTATAATTCACCCCTCCACTTT | CASTPGSSYNSPLHF
TRBJ2-1 | 16 | few | TRBD2 | TRBV12-3/TRBV12-4 | TGTGCCAGCAGTCCCACAACTAGCGGGAGTTGGCATGAGCAGTTCTTC | CASSPTTSGSWHEQFF
TRBJ1-2 | 14 | . | . | TRBV6-1 | TGTGCCAGCAGCCCCTACACACAGGGATATGGCTACACCTTC | CASSPYTQGYGYTF
TRBJ1-4 | 15 | few | . | TRBV7-9 | TGTGCCAGCAGCTCAAGATACACCGGGACTGAAAAACTGTTTTTT | CASSSRYTGTEKLFF
TRBJ1-1 | 11 | many | . | TRBV10-3 | TGTGCCATCGCGAGGACCACTGAAGCTTTCTTT | CAIARTTEAFF
TRBJ2-2 | 15 | many | TRBD1 | TRBV7-8 | TGTGCCAGCAGCTTAAGACAGGGGAACACCGGGGAGCTGTTTTTT | CASSLRQGNTGELFF
TRBJ2-2 | 18 | . | . | TRBV3-1 | TGTGCCAGCAGCCAAGAATATTACAGGGACACGAACACCGGGGAGCTGTTTTTT | CASSQEYYRDTNTGELFF
TRBJ1-1 | 15 | . | TRBD1 | TRBV7-9 | TGTGCCAGCAGCCCACGCCGGGACAGGGACGATGAAGCTTTCTTT | CASSPRRDRDDEAFF
TRBJ2-7 | 12 | few | . | TRBV29-1 | TGCAGCGTTCAGCGCTCCTCCTACGAGCAGTACTTC | CSVQRSSYEQYF
TRBJ1-1 | 18 | . | . | TRBV11-1 | TGTGCCAGCAGCTTAGGCCGGACAGCGCGGAGAATGAACACTGAAGCTTTCTTT | CASSLGRTARRMNTEAFF
TRBJ2-3 | 15 | . | . | TRBV6-2/TRBV6-3 | TGTGCCAGCAGTTTGTTCCAACGGGGTACAGATACGCAGTATTTT | CASSLFQRGTDTQYF
TRBJ2-5 | 19 | . | TRBD2 | TRBV25-1 | TGTGCCAGCAGTGAATATCCATGGACTAGCGGGAGGGGACAAGAGACCCAGTACTTC | CASSEYPWTSGRGQETQYF
TRBJ2-2 | 14 | few | . | TRBV6-5 | TGTGCCAGCAGTTACCTCTGGGGGTCCGGGGAGCTGTTTTTT | CASSYLWGSGELFF
TRBJ2-7 | 15 | many | TRBD2 | TRBV12-3/TRBV12-4 | TGTGCCAGCCTGACCGGGACTAGCGGAACCTACGAGCAGTACTTC | CASLTGTSGTYEQYF
TRBJ2-2 | 15 | few | . | TRBV6-5 | TGTGCCAGCAGTTCCGTCCCTGGGAACACCGGGGAGCTGTTTTTT | CASSSVPGNTGELFF
TRBJ1-1 | 15 | few | . | TRBV20-1 | TGCAGTGCTAGAGATGCGTTCCAGAAGAACACTGAAGCTTTCTTT | CSARDAFQKNTEAFF
TRBJ2-7 | 11 | many | TRBD1 | TRBV12-3/TRBV12-4 | TGTGCCAGCTTGACAGGGTACGAGCAGTACTTC | CASLTGYEQYF
TRBJ2-1 | 15 | . | . | TRBV20-1 | TGCAGTGCCCCGATCAAGGGGATTACATACAATGAGCAGTTCTTC | CSAPIKGITYNEQFF
TRBJ2-1 | 14 | . | . | TRBV20-1 | TGCAGTGCTAGATCCCTCCTCCTGGGCTCCGAGCAGTTCTTC | CSARSLLLGSEQFF